A single sample is the source of the 11 T cell receptor beta chains below, sequenced in a study of blood T cell repertoires in COVID-19. Using immunoSEQ multiplex PCR, the repertoire was profiled, and TCRdb retains in-frame clones only, with some absent. The sample has some 130,000 clones, 75% to 90% seen once. The sequenced sample consisted of PBMCs or T cells enriched from blood (not recorded which). These receptors all come from a woman aged 45-65 years who had recovered from COVID-19.

The CDR3 DNA reads as TGTGCCAGCAGTTATTCGACAGGGAAAAGCTACGAGCAGTACTTC. Translated: CASSYSTGKSYEQYF. The chain has TRBV6-5 and TRBJ2-7; 7 positions match TRBD1. V was pared by 3 bases and J by 3 bases, with 8 bases of the junction left unmatched. The CDR3 extends over 15 amino acids. CDR1 MNHEY and CDR2 SVGAGI come from the germline V gene.

The chain links TRBV10-1 to TRBJ2-4; 10 bases are a match to TRBD1. The length of the CDR3 is 17 residues. The germline CDR1 and CDR2 sequences are WNHNN and SYGVQD (reference sequence). Unmatched junction bases numbered 7, after V lost 5 bases and J lost 0 bases. The CDR3 region has the DNA TGCGCCAGCAGTCGGGACAGGGGAGAAGGAGCCAAAAACATTCAGTACTTC. Residues: CASSRDRGEGAKNIQYF.

The V and J genes are TRBV7-6 and TRBJ2-5; possibly TRBD1 for D (5 bases). The V end lost 2 bases, the J end lost 5 bases, and 15 bases lay between the germline ends. Per the germline V gene, CDR1 is SGHVS and CDR2 is FNYEAQ. The CDR3 length is 15 residues. The CDR3 protein is CASSLNHGALETQYF. CDR3 DNA sequence: TGTGCCAGCAGCTTAAATCATGGGGCTCTTGAGACCCAGTACTTC.

The chain has TRBV7-9 and TRBJ1-2; TRBD1 agrees at 9 bases. Germline V lookup: CDR1 SEHNR, CDR2 FQNEAQ (reference sequence). Germline trimming cut 4 bases from V and 4 bases from J; bases unmatched to any gene: 4. This CDR3 contains 14 residues. CDR3 coding DNA: TGTGCCAGCAGCTCGACACAGGGGGCCTATGGCTACACCTTC. As protein: CASSSTQGAYGYTF.

The rearrangement links TRBV7-9 to TRBJ2-7, with D perhaps TRBD1 (6 bases). The CDR3 is made up of 13 amino acids. Germline V gene lookup returns CDR1 SEHNR and CDR2 FQNEAQ (reference sequence). V was trimmed by 6 bases and J by 6 bases, leaving 15 bases between them. The CDR3 coding sequence is TGTGCCAGCAGTATGAGGACAGCTTCCGAGCAGTACTTC. This gives the protein CASSMRTASEQYF.

This clone was seen a few times. The chain combines TRBV2 with TRBJ1-6, with TRBD1 as a possible D gene (6 bases). This CDR3 contains 15 residues. Trimming took 8 bases from V and 0 from J, leaving 11 bases between them. CDR1 SNHLY and CDR2 FYNNEI come from the germline V gene. The CDR3 loop is CASAGVSSYNSPLHF. The CDR3 nucleotides read TGTGCCAGCGCAGGGGTTAGCTCCTATAATTCACCCCTCCACTTT.

This chain connects TRBV19 to TRBJ1-2, with TRBD1 matching 9 bases. The CDR3 consists of 13 residues. Germline CDR1 is LNHDA and CDR2 is SQIVND (reference sequence). V was clipped by 7 bases and J by 6 bases; unmatched bases: 6. The DNA for the CDR3 is TGTGCCAGTACCGGGACAGGGAAGGATGGCTACACCTTC. It yields the protein CASTGTGKDGYTF.

This clone was observed once. The V call is TRBV7-9, the J call TRBJ2-7, with 9 positions matching TRBD1. The CDR3 length is 15 residues. V shed 1 base, J shed 1 base, and the junction held 2 bases outside the gene matches. The V gene's germline CDR1 is SEHNR and CDR2 FQNEAQ (reference sequence). CDR3 region: CASSLGQGVSYEQYF. The CDR3 DNA is TGTGCCAGCAGCTTAGGACAGGGGGTATCCTACGAGCAGTACTTC. Variable domain in full (rest from reference TRBV7-9 and TRBJ2-7): DTGVSQNPRHKITKRGQNVTFRCDPISEHNRLYWYRQTLGQGPEFLTYFQNEAQLEKSRLLSDRFSAERPKGSFSTLEIQRTEQGDSAMYLCASSLGQGVSYEQYFGPGTRLTVT.

The J gene is TRBJ2-1, the V gene TRBV12-3 or TRBV12-4, with D possibly matching TRBD2 (6 bases). The CDR3 covers 12 residues. CDR3: CAAGQSYNEQFF. In nucleotides, the CDR3 is TGTGCGGCGGGGCAGTCCTACAATGAGCAGTTCTTC.

V gene TRBV15 combines with J gene TRBJ2-7; 10 nucleotides line up with TRBD1. Trimming cost V 1 base and J 4 bases; bases outside gene matches: 4. This CDR3 has 15 amino acids. Germline V gene lookup returns CDR1 LNHNV and CDR2 YYDKDF (reference sequence). The CDR3 sequence is CATSRGGTGVYEQYF. CDR3 sequence (DNA): TGTGCCACCAGCAGAGGGGGGACAGGGGTTTACGAGCAGTACTTC.

CDR3 sequence: CASTNRENEKLFF. CDR3 in DNA: TGTGCCAGTACAAACAGAGAGAATGAAAAACTGTTTTTT. The V call is TRBV19, the J call TRBJ1-4; D not resolved. This CDR3 region has 13 residues. Germline assignment: CDR1 LNHDA and CDR2 SQIVND (reference sequence). V was pared by 7 bases and J by 5 bases, with 11 bases between.